Following are 2 T cell receptor beta chains from one sample sequenced in a study of blood T cell repertoires in COVID-19. The protocol was immunoSEQ multiplex PCR, while the TCRdb copy is restricted to in-frame clones and leaves out a portion. In the table there are roughly 240,000 clones, approximately 86% of which are singletons. The specimen was peripheral blood. Receptors were obtained from a woman aged 60-75 years who had recovered from COVID-19.

In this sample, this clone turned up once. The V call is TRBV28, the J call TRBJ2-7, with 7 bases identical to TRBD1. From germline, CDR1 is MDHEN and CDR2 SYDVKM. Trimming at V came to 5 bases and at J to 4 bases, leaving 8 bases not matched to a gene. The CDR3 consists of 14 residues. CDR3 amino acids: CASSGPGTDYEQYF. CDR3 bases: TGTGCCAGCAGTGGTCCCGGGACAGATTACGAGCAGTACTTC.

CDR3 sequence (DNA): TGTGCCAGCAGTCTAACCCGCGGACAGGGGAACACTGAAGCTTTCTTT. Its protein is CASSLTRGQGNTEAFF. This chain links TRBV28 with TRBJ1-1, with TRBD1 identical over 8 bases. The CDR3 is 16 residues long. The junction had 9 bases not matched to a gene; V was cut back by 5 bases and J by 1 base. CDR1 is MDHEN, CDR2 SYDVKM, per germline.